Sequencing of this T cell receptor beta chain was carried out in a study of T and B cells in COVID-19 patients. Study in general: In the active-infection cohort, nine tenths of the roughly 20 patients had comorbidities linked to unfavorable COVID-19 outcome. Notes on the study in general: The recovered cohort had about 2,300 exclusive TCR clusters, including a few dozen low generation probability clusters.

BIOMED2 TRB-A/B primer pools were used in multiplex TRB PCR. TCRdb reprocessed the multiplex PCR reads via MiXCR and lists one record per CDR3 protein. The sample contains 15,000 to 20,000 distinct CDR3 sequences, over 30% of which appear only once. For this clonotype: The antigen is undetermined.

The junction had 11 bases not matched to a gene; V was cut back by 6 bases and J by 7 bases. Germline assignment: CDR1 DFQATT and CDR2 SNEGSKA (reference sequence). CDR3 length: 15 residues. Each TRB amplification used about 250-550 ng of genomic DNA from blood. The chain combines TRBV20-1 with TRBJ1-6; 8 bases map to TRBD1. Material for sequencing was blood. The origin of this receptor is a human donor with active COVID-19. As DNA, the CDR3 is TGCAGTGCGCAAAGACAGGGGATGGGGAATTCACCCCTCCACTTT. Protein: CSAQRQGMGNSPLHF.